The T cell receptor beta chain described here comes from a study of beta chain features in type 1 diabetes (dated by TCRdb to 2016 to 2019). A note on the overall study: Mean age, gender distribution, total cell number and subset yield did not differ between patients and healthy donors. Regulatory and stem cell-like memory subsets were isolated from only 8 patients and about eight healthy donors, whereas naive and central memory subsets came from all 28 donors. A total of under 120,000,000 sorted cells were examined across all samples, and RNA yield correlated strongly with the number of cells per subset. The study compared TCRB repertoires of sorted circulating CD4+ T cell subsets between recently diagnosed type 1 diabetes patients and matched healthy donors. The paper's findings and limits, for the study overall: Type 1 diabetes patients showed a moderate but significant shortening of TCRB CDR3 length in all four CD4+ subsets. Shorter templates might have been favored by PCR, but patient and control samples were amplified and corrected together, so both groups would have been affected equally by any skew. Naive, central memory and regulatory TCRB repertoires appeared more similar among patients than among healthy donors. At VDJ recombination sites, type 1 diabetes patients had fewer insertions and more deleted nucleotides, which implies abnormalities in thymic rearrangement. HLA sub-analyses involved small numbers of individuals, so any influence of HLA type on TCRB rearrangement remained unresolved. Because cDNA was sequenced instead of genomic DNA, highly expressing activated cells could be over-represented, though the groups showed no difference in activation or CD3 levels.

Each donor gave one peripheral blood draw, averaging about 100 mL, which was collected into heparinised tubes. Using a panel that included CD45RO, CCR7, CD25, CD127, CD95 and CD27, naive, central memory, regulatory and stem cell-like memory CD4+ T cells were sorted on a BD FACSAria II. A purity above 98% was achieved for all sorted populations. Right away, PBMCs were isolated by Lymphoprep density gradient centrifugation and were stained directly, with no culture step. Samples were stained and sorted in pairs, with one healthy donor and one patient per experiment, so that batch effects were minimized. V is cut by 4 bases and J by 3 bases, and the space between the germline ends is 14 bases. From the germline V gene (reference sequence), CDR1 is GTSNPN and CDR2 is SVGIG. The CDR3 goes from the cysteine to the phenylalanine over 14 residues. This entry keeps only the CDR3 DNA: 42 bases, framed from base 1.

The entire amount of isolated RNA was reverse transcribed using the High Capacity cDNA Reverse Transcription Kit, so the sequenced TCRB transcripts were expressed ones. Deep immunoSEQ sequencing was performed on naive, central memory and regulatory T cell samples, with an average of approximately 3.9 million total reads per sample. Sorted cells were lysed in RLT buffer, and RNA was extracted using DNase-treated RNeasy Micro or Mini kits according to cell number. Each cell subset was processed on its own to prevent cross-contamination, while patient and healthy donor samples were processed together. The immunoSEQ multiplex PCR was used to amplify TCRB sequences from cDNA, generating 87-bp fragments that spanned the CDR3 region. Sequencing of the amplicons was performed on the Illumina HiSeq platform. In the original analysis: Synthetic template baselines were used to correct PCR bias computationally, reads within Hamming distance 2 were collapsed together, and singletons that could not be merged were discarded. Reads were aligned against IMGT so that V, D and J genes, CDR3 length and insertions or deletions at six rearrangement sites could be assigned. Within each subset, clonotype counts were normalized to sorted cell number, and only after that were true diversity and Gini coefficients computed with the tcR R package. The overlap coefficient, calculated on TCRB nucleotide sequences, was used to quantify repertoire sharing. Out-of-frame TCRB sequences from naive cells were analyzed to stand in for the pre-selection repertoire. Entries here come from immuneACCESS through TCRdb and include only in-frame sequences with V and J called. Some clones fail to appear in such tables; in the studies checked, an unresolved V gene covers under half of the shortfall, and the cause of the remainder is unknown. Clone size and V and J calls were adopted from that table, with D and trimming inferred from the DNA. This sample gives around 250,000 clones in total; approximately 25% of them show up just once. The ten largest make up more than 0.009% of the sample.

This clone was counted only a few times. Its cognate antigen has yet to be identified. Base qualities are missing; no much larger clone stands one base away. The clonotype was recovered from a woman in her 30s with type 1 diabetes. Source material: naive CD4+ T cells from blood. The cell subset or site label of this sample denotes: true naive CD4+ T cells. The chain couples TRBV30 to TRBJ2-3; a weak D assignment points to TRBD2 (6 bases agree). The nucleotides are TGTGCCTGGAATGAACTGGGGAGGACAGATACGCAGTATTTT. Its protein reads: CAWNELGRTDTQYF.